The source of this T cell receptor beta chain is a study of cytomegalovirus exposure and HLA in healthy donors. Notes on the study in general: A later analysis found common viral pathogens apparently linked to several of the most significant clusters. The study flagged roughly 160 TCR beta chains as cytomegalovirus-associated. For most TCR beta V segments, an earlier analysis put the productive rate at about 87% or about 30% of the time.

On this clone itself: Its antigen is unknown.

The CDR3 sequence is 14 residues long. CDR1 is MGHDK, CDR2 SYGVNS, per germline. Trimming left V 4 bases short and J 1 base short, with 7 bases between. A multiplex PCR was run with 60 Vbeta primers and 13 Jbeta primers. In the authors' methods: It was a later analysis that counted 79 million or so unique TCR beta chains, of which around 11 million were shared. The table came from immunoSEQ multiplex PCR; TCRdb's copy has only in-frame clones and leaves some out. V, J and clone size were drawn from that table, and D and trimming were deduced from the DNA. The table includes around 150,000 clones, 60% to 80% detected once.

Sequencing was done on a sample of PBMCs. This TCR was sampled from a male donor in good health and CMV-seronegative. The chain carries TRBV25-1 and TRBJ2-2; a possible D gene is TRBD1 (5 bases). This chain's CDR3 is CASSGGQNTGELFF. DNA of the CDR3: TGTGCCAGCAGTGGTGGACAGAACACCGGGGAGCTGTTTTTT.